The next 11 T cell receptor beta chains were all read from a single sample in a study of T-cell reconstitution after alpha-beta-depleted transplantation in children listed by TCRdb under 2016. What the treatment or condition label conveys for this sample: allogeneic hematopoietic cell transplantation with graft depleted of TCRalphabeta T cells and CD19 B cells. The library was generated by PCR. TCRdb shows the sequencer as Illumina HiSeq 2500. To normalize quantification of the TCRbeta repertoire, the TCR libraries were built with molecular barcoding that relied on unique molecular identifiers. TCRdb handled the public reads itself, with Q25 trimming in fastp and clone calling in MiXCR, and kept productive beta chains. Rows with a matching CDR3 protein are joined into one entry that keeps the most common DNA and genes. The sample table records roughly 500,000 distinct CDR3 sequences; over 9.5% of these occur just once. Jointly, the top ten make up about 2% of the sample.

Sequencing was performed on PBMCs, taken before TCRalphabeta/CD19-depleted stem cell transplant. The source of these receptors is a child under 10 years old with inherited bone marrow failure, due to receive a stem cell transplant.

To note about this clonotype: Being one base from a much bigger clone, this may be a read error. The chain carries TRBV20-1 and TRBJ2-1, with 13 bases that match TRBD2. This CDR3 region has 15 residues. Germline V gives CDR1 DFQATT, CDR2 SNEGSKA (reference sequence). The CDR3 loop reads CCASIRLAGGNEQFF. The CDR3 DNA reads as TGCTGTGCTAGCATTAGACTAGCGGGGGGCAATGAGCAGTTCTTC.

This clonotype was counted at least ten times. This sequence joins TRBV29-1 and TRBJ2-1, with 10 bases matching TRBD2. Germline V CDR1 and CDR2: SQVTM, ANQGSEA. V lost 7 bases, J lost 7 bases, and 7 bases stayed unmatched. The CDR3 contains 13 residues. The CDR3 DNA reads TGCAGCGCCCCGGGACTAGCGAAAAATGAGCAGTTCTTC. Amino acids: CSAPGLAKNEQFF.

The chain couples TRBV7-2 to TRBJ2-3; a possible D gene is TRBD2 (6 bases). The V end was cut by 3 bases, the J end by 2 bases, with 9 bases between. Germline values: CDR1 SGHTA, CDR2 FQGNSA. This CDR3 has 14 amino acids. The CDR3 region has the DNA TGTGCCAGCAGCTTGCCTAGCGACACAGATACGCAGTATTTT. Protein product: CASSLPSDTDTQYF.

A note on this clonotype: A clone one base away is much larger, so this may be a read error. This chain connects TRBV6-1 to TRBJ1-2; no definite D call. The CDR3 runs to 14 residues. Germline assignment: CDR1 MNHNS and CDR2 SASEGT. Trimming removed 6 bases from V and 0 bases from J, with 11 bases in between. DNA for the CDR3: TGTGCCAGCAGGAAGTCAGGTTCTAACTATGGCTACACCTTC. Its protein is CASRKSGSNYGYTF.

This clonotype was seen only a few times. The chain uses TRBV5-1 and TRBJ2-6; D unclear. CDR3 length: 18 amino acids. Trimming took off 0 bases at V and 0 bases at J, with 13 bases between the two ends. Germline CDR1 is SGHRS and CDR2 is YFSETQ. DNA of the CDR3: TGCGCCAGCAGCTTGGATCGGCGGCAGATCTCTGGGGCCAACGTCCTGACTTTC. Protein product: CASSLDRRQISGANVLTF.

This clonotype has ten or more counts. The genes are TRBV10-3 and TRBJ1-5; D not resolved. The CDR3 is 13 residues long. CDR1 and CDR2 from the germline V gene are ENHRY and SYGVKD. V lost 3 bases and J 0 bases, leaving 3 bases between the germline ends. CDR3 loop: CAISDRSNQPQHF. The CDR3 DNA is TGTGCCATCAGTGACCGTAGCAATCAGCCCCAGCATTTT.

At least ten counts were recorded for this clonotype. The CDR3 region has the DNA TGCAGTGCTCAACAAGGGGTTCAGCCCCAGCATTTT. As protein: CSAQQGVQPQHF. The genes are TRBV20-1 and TRBJ1-5, with D possibly matching TRBD1 (5 bases). Germline V CDR1 and CDR2: DFQATT, SNEGSKA (reference sequence). CDR3 length equals 12 residues. Trimming pared 5 bases from V and 6 bases from J, leaving 11 bases between.

This clonotype was seen ten or more times. This chain uses TRBV12-3 or TRBV12-4 with TRBJ2-2; no clear D. Trimming left V 0 bases short and J 2 bases short, with 10 bases between. The CDR3 runs to 16 residues. The CDR3 bases are TGTGCCAGCAGTTTAGCCCTTACTCTAAACACCGGGGAGCTGTTTTTT. Amino acids: CASSLALTLNTGELFF.

Many counts were recorded for this clonotype. This chain joins TRBV29-1 and TRBJ2-2; the D gene is possibly TRBD1 (6 bases). V was trimmed by 3 bases and J by 5 bases, leaving 13 bases between them. CDR3 length equals 14 residues. The germline V gene has CDR1 SQVTM and CDR2 ANQGSEA. CDR3 residues: CSVDGPGVTGELFF. CDR3 nucleotides: TGCAGCGTTGACGGACCAGGGGTAACCGGGGAGCTGTTTTTT.

As to this clonotype: A much larger clone lies a single base off, so this may be a read error. This CDR3 reads CAIPKGLASNTGELSF. The CDR3, as DNA: TGTGCCATCCCTAAGGGGCTAGCTTCGAACACCGGGGAGCTGTCTTTT. The chain links TRBV10-3 to TRBJ2-2; D is perhaps TRBD1 or TRBD2 (5 bases each). CDR1 is ENHRY, CDR2 SYGVKD, per germline. The CDR3 covers 16 residues.

Comment on this clonotype: Possible read error: a much larger clone is one base away. DNA of the CDR3: TGTGCCAGCACCTGGGGCGCCCCGGGGGGAGAGCAGTACTTC. Translating it yields CASTWGAPGGEQYF. V gene TRBV7-2 combines with J gene TRBJ2-7, with TRBD2 matching 7 bases. Germline V CDR1 and CDR2: SGHTA, FQGNSA. CDR3 size: 14 residues. J lost 7 bases, V lost 7 bases, and 13 bases had no gene match. The full variable domain, with the rest looked up from reference TRBV7-2 and TRBJ2-7, is GAGVSQSPSNKVTEKGKDVELRCDPISGHTALYWYRQSLGQGLEFLIYFQGNSAPDKSGLPSDRFSAERTGGSVSTLTIQRTQQEDSAVYLCASTWGAPGGEQYFGPGTRLTVT.